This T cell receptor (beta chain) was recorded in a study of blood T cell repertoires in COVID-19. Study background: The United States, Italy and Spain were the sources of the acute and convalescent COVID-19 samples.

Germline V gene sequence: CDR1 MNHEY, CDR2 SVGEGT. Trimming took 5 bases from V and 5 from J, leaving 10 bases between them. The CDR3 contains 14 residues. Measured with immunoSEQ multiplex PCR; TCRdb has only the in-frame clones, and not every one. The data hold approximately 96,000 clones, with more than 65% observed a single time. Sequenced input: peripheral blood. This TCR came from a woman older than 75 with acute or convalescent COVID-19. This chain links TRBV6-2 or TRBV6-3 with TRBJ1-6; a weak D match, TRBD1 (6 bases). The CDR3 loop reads CASSGQRDNSPLHF. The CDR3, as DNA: TGTGCCAGCAGTGGACAGAGAGATAATTCACCCCTCCACTTT.